Sequencing of this T cell receptor (beta chain) was carried out in a study of blood T cell repertoires in COVID-19. At the level of the study: All recovered Cohort 3 donors got two negative PCRs, got clearance, or saw symptom resolution. Sources were T cells, B-cell-depleted T cells, or PBMCs; the material itself was cDNA or gDNA.

Here immunoSEQ multiplex PCR was the method, and the copy in TCRdb shows in-frame clones only, minus some. The repertoire consists of 350,000 to 400,000 clones, with around 87% occurring once and the leading ten covering roughly 2%. This CDR3 is built from 12 residues. The V end was cut by 2 bases, the J end by 5 bases, with 7 bases between. The germline gives CDR1 SGHRS, CDR2 YFSETQ. Donors were grouped by their self-reported clinical history. This clonotype was sampled from a man aged 35 to 55 in a cohort exposed to, infected with or recovered from COVID-19 (not recorded which). The sample consisted of PBMCs or T cells enriched from blood (not recorded which). The gene calls are TRBV5-1 and TRBJ2-5, with a tentative D call TRBD2 (5 bases). The CDR3 spells CASSLQRETQYF. CDR3 DNA sequence: TGCGCCAGCAGCTTACAGCGGGAGACCCAGTACTTC.